What follows are 26 T cell receptor beta chains derived from one specimen sequenced in a study of blood T cells in healthy people across ages. Combining a sample-barcoded 5' primer with a J-beta primer mix, a second PCR ran for about 7 to 12 cycles. From the 5' RACE reads, TCRdb called clonotypes with MiXCR, one entry per CDR3 protein. Of approximately 2,000,000 distinct CDR3 sequences listed, roughly 43% are singletons. What was sequenced was blood. Source of these receptors: a human donor in good health.

Notes on this clonotype: Given a much more abundant clone one base away, this may be a read error. The V gene is TRBV3-1, the J gene TRBJ2-5; D gene ambiguous. V lost 0 bases, J lost 5 bases, and 4 bases lay in between. This CDR3 region has 12 residues. Germline values: CDR1 LGHDT, CDR2 YNNKEL (reference sequence). CDR3 amino acids: CASSQELETQYF. CDR3 DNA sequence: TGTGCCAGCAGCCAAGAATTGGAGACCCAGTACTTC.

The table lists this clonotype with many counts. V is TRBV7-8 and J is TRBJ2-1; TRBD2 matches at 7 bases. CDR3 size: 16 residues. Trimming took 3 bases from V and 0 from J; bases not matched to a gene: 5. CDR1 is SGHVS and CDR2 is FQNEAQ in the germline V gene. CDR3 sequence (DNA): TGTGCCAGCAGCTTGAAGCGGGGTAGCTCCTACAATGAGCAGTTCTTC. It is translated as CASSLKRGSSYNEQFF.

About this clonotype itself: This may arise from a read error, as a much more abundant clone is one base away. The V and J genes are TRBV3-1 and TRBJ2-5; D is possibly TRBD2 (5 bases). Germline CDR1 is LGHDT and CDR2 is YNNKEL (reference sequence). Trimming removed 10 bases at V and 11 bases at J, with 17 bases between. The CDR3 covers 11 residues. This chain's CDR3 is CATRLYNEQYF. The DNA for the CDR3 is TGTGCCACCCGACTATACAATGAGCAGTACTTC.

This clonotype was recorded a few times. The V and J genes are TRBV4-1 and TRBJ2-3; no clear D. The CDR3 is 13 amino acids. Trimming removed 3 bases from V and 4 bases from J, with 8 bases in between. Germline V gene lookup returns CDR1 MGHRA and CDR2 YSYEKL. Here the CDR3 reads CASSHEFADTQYF. The CDR3, as DNA: TGCGCCAGCAGCCACGAATTCGCAGATACGCAGTATTTT.

This clonotype was detected ten times or more. V is TRBV5-1 and J is TRBJ2-6, with D possibly being TRBD1 (6 bases). Per germline, CDR1 SGHRS and CDR2 YFSETQ. CDR3 length: 15 residues. The germline V and J ends were trimmed by 6 bases and 2 bases, with 12 bases remaining between them. The CDR3 loop is CASKTGNTGANVLTF. CDR3 nucleotides: TGCGCCAGCAAAACAGGGAATACTGGGGCCAACGTCCTGACTTTC.

This clonotype was found a few times. CDR3 amino acids: CASSLYPGERSGYTF. CDR3 bases: TGTGCCAGCAGTTTATATCCAGGGGAGAGGTCTGGCTACACCTTC. The gene calls are TRBV27 and TRBJ1-2; a possible D gene is TRBD1 (6 bases). The germline V gene encodes CDR1 MNHEY and CDR2 SMNVEV (reference sequence). With 1 base removed from V and 7 bases from J, the gap between germline ends came to 16 bases. The length of the CDR3 is 15 residues.

This clonotype was recorded a few times. This chain links TRBV29-1 with TRBJ1-2, with a tentative D call TRBD1 (6 bases). Trimming took 3 bases from V and 8 from J, leaving 13 bases between them. The length of the CDR3 is 12 residues. Looked up from germline, CDR1 is SQVTM and CDR2 is ANQGSEA. Here the CDR3 reads CSVDSQGSGYTF. In DNA, the CDR3 is TGCAGCGTTGATAGTCAGGGGAGCGGCTACACCTTC. The full variable domain, in which reference TRBV29-1 and TRBJ1-2 provide the parts outside the CDR3, is SAVISQKPSRDICQRGTSLTIQCQVDSQVTMMFWYRQQPGQSLTLIATANQGSEATYESGFVIDKFPISRPNLTFSTLTVSNMSPEDSSIYLCSVDSQGSGYTFGSGTRLTVV.

This chain uses TRBV20-1 with TRBJ2-5; D is possibly TRBD1 or TRBD2 (5 bases each). Germline CDR1 is DFQATT and CDR2 is SNEGSKA (reference sequence). Trimming pared 7 bases from V and 5 bases from J, leaving 17 bases between. The CDR3 consists of 13 residues. CDR3 coding DNA: TGCAGTGTTTACCCAGGGAGCCAGGAGACCCAGTACTTC. Translated: CSVYPGSQETQYF.

The chain joins TRBV9 to TRBJ2-3; TRBD1 matches 7 bases. This CDR3 is built from 16 residues. The V segment lost 4 bases and the J segment 2 bases; nucleotides outside the gene matches: 10. CDR1 SGDLS and CDR2 YYNGEE come from the germline V gene. This CDR3 is CASSSRRGGITDTQYF. In DNA, the CDR3 is TGTGCCAGCAGCTCCCGTCGAGGGGGCATCACAGATACGCAGTATTTT.

V usage is TRBV7-2 and J usage is TRBJ1-1; no firm D call. The germline CDR1 and CDR2 sequences are SGHTA and FQGNSA. The CDR3 runs 13 residues. Deletions cut 3 bases from V and 1 base from J, with 6 bases between. The CDR3 DNA follows: TGTGCCAGCAGCTTCCCCTCGAACACTGAAGCTTTCTTT. This gives the protein CASSFPSNTEAFF.

This clonotype was counted between two and nine times. This sequence joins TRBV28 and TRBJ1-2, with unresolved D. The germline CDR1 and CDR2 sequences are MDHEN and SYDVKM. This CDR3 spans 14 amino acids. Deletions cut 6 bases from V and 3 bases from J, with 14 bases between. The CDR3 reads CASRDSGKYYGYTF. The CDR3 DNA reads TGTGCCAGCAGGGATAGCGGGAAATACTATGGCTACACCTTC.

This clonotype showed up just a few times. This chain joins TRBV4-1 and TRBJ2-7; D might be TRBD1 (6 bases). CDR1 MGHRA and CDR2 YSYEKL come from the germline V gene. The CDR3 runs 17 residues. The V and J ends lost 4 bases and 1 base respectively, with 20 bases between them. This CDR3 is CASSLNPGQFRSYEQYF. In DNA form, the CDR3 reads TGCGCCAGCAGCCTTAATCCCGGACAGTTTAGGTCCTACGAGCAGTACTTC.

The chain recombines TRBV3-1 with TRBJ2-1, with a weak D call TRBD2 (6 bases). Trimming pared 1 base from V and 8 bases from J, leaving 18 bases between. This CDR3 contains 16 residues. CDR1 is LGHDT and CDR2 is YNNKEL in the germline V gene (reference sequence). The CDR3: CASSQGGDASAHEQFF. CDR3 sequence (DNA): TGTGCCAGCAGCCAAGGCGGAGACGCTAGCGCCCATGAGCAGTTCTTC.

V and J are TRBV20-1 and TRBJ1-2, with 8 bases identical to TRBD1. Trimming at V came to 4 bases and at J to 3 bases, leaving 10 bases not matched to a gene. The germline V gene encodes CDR1 DFQATT and CDR2 SNEGSKA (reference sequence). The CDR3 is 15 residues long. In DNA, the CDR3 is TGCAGTGCTAACCCCGGACAGGGCTTTTACTATGGCTACACCTTC. It codes for CSANPGQGFYYGYTF.

CDR3 sequence: CAILGGGADQFF. In DNA form, the CDR3 reads TGTGCCATATTAGGCGGGGGGGCCGATCAGTTCTTC. The chain joins TRBV10-3 to TRBJ2-1; 9 bases agree with TRBD2. The CDR3 totals 12 residues. V lost 9 bases, J lost 13 bases, and 10 bases stayed unmatched. Germline V gene data show CDR1 as ENHRY and CDR2 as SYGVKD.

The rearrangement uses TRBV2 and TRBJ2-1, with 8 nucleotides matching TRBD2. Trimming at V came to 11 bases and at J to 9 bases, leaving 6 bases not matched to a gene. The CDR3 totals 11 residues. Looked up from germline, CDR1 is SNHLY and CDR2 is FYNNEI. The CDR3 DNA reads TGTGCCGCCGGACTAGCCGGTGAGCAGTTCTTC. It yields the protein CAAGLAGEQFF.

At least ten counts were recorded for this clonotype. J is TRBJ2-7 and V is TRBV4-3; the D call may be TRBD1 or TRBD2 (5 bases each). The CDR3 is 14 residues long. CDR1 and CDR2 from the germline V gene are LGHNA and YSLEER. V lost 1 base and J lost 1, with 8 bases in between. In DNA form, the CDR3 reads TGCGCCAGCAGCCAAGGTGGGGGATCCTACGAGCAGTACTTC. It translates to CASSQGGGSYEQYF.

This clonotype was seen a handful of times. The CDR3 here is CSVEEYYRSSYNEQFF. CDR3 nucleotides: TGCAGCGTTGAAGAATACTATAGGAGCTCCTACAATGAGCAGTTCTTC. The chain couples TRBV29-1 to TRBJ2-1; D not resolved. V lost 0 bases and J lost 0, with 12 bases in between. CDR1 is SQVTM and CDR2 is ANQGSEA in the germline V gene. CDR3 size: 16 residues.

V usage is TRBV6-6 and J usage is TRBJ2-2, with a tentative D call TRBD1 (6 bases). This CDR3 has 16 amino acids. Per germline, CDR1 MNHNY and CDR2 SVGAGI (reference sequence). Trimming removed 2 bases at V and 6 bases at J, with 16 bases between. CDR3 sequence reads: CASSYHTGLGSGELFF. The CDR3 nucleotides are TGTGCCAGCAGTTACCACACAGGGCTAGGGTCCGGGGAGCTGTTTTTT.

This clonotype was detected only a few times. V gene TRBV6-2 or TRBV6-3 combines with J gene TRBJ1-2; 8 bases fit TRBD1. V dropped 8 bases and J dropped 4; count of bases not matched to a gene: 9. The V gene's germline CDR1 is MNHEY and CDR2 SVGEGT. CDR3 length: 14 amino acids. The DNA of the CDR3 is TGTGCCAGCCGGGACAGGACCGGGAGCTATGGCTACACCTTC. It yields the protein CASRDRTGSYGYTF.

The chain couples TRBV12-5 to TRBJ2-2, with a weak D call TRBD1 (5 bases). Judging by the DNA end, TRBJ1-1 fits better; the J call may be wrong. The V gene's germline CDR1 is LGHNT and CDR2 FRNRAP. The CDR3 totals 18 residues. The CDR3: CASGLVLGRKGPLGGAFF. Written as DNA, the CDR3 is TGTGCTAGTGGTTTGGTCCTAGGCAGGAAGGGTCCCCTCGGGGGAGCTTTCTTT.

V and J are TRBV4-3 and TRBJ2-3, with unresolved D. The CDR3 length is 14 residues. CDR1 is LGHNA, CDR2 YSLEER, per germline. V was cut by 1 base and J by 4 bases, with 9 bases left in between. CDR3 sequence: CASSQGDASDTQYF. CDR3 DNA: TGCGCCAGCAGCCAAGGAGACGCCTCAGATACGCAGTATTTT.

Notes on this clonotype: A much bigger clone sits one base away, suggesting this may be a read error. This rearrangement joins TRBV4-2 to TRBJ1-5; no clear D gene. CDR1 and CDR2 (germline): LGHNA, YNFKEQ. The CDR3 runs 14 residues. CDR3 protein: CANSQEGTGKPQHF. The CDR3 region has the DNA TGTGCCAACAGCCAAGAAGGTACGGGGAAGCCCCAGCATTTT.

V is TRBV3-1 and J is TRBJ2-7, with a weak D call TRBD1 (6 bases). This CDR3 spans 15 amino acids. Germline CDR1 and CDR2: LGHDT and YNNKEL (reference sequence). The V and J ends lost 4 bases and 6 bases respectively, with 19 bases between them. In DNA form, the CDR3 reads TGTGCCAGCAGCCGGACGCGACAGGATTGTGGCGAGCAGTACTTC. Protein sequence: CASSRTRQDCGEQYF.

This clonotype was picked up a small number of times. The chain joins TRBV6-1 to TRBJ2-1; possibly TRBD1 or TRBD2 for D (5 bases each). Germline-derived CDR1 and CDR2 are MNHNS and SASEGT. V lost 4 bases and J lost 1, with 11 bases in between. The CDR3 runs to 15 residues. CDR3 protein: CASSARGESYNEQFF. The CDR3 DNA reads as TGTGCCAGCAGTGCAAGAGGGGAGTCCTACAATGAGCAGTTCTTC.

This clonotype occurred once. The V call is TRBV19, the J call TRBJ2-1, with D perhaps TRBD1 (5 bases). The CDR3 loop spans 12 amino acids. V lost 3 bases and J lost 10, with 10 bases in between. The germline V gene has CDR1 LNHDA and CDR2 SQIVND (reference sequence). In nucleotides, the CDR3 is TGTGCCAGTAGTATTCAGGGTCAAGAGCAGTTCTTC. This sequence encodes CASSIQGQEQFF. Based on the CDR3 plus reference TRBV19 and TRBJ2-1, the full variable domain is DGGITQSPKYLFRKEGQNVTLSCEQNLNHDAMYWYRQDPGQGLRLIYYSQIVNDFQKGDIAEGYSVSREKKESFPLTVTSAQKNPTAFYLCASSIQGQEQFFGPGTRLTVL.